These 22 T cell receptor beta chains share one sample of origin, sequenced in a study of blood T cell repertoires in COVID-19. Clones were read by immunoSEQ multiplex PCR, and TCRdb kept only the in-frame ones, dropping some. The table includes roughly 250,000 clones, around 88% detected once. The source material was peripheral blood. The receptors here all came from a man aged 35-49 years with active or convalescent COVID-19.

This chain links TRBV27 with TRBJ1-5; D perhaps matches TRBD1 (6 bases). CDR1 is MNHEY and CDR2 is SMNVEV in the germline V gene (reference sequence). Trimming left V 3 bases short and J 5 bases short, with 11 bases between. The length of the CDR3 is 14 residues. CDR3 nucleotide sequence: TGTGCCAGCAGTTTCGACAGGCGTGATCAGCCCCAGCATTTT. It translates to CASSFDRRDQPQHF.

This chain joins TRBV3-1 (or the pseudogene TRBV3-2) and TRBJ1-4, with D unclear. The CDR3 consists of 15 residues. Germline CDR1 and CDR2: LGHDT and YNNKEL (reference sequence). With 3 bases removed from V and 5 bases from J, the gap between germline ends came to 13 bases. The CDR3 DNA reads TGTGCCAGCAGCCAGATAGCTACCGGGAATGAAAAACTGTTTTTT. Its translation: CASSQIATGNEKLFF.

The gene calls are TRBV7-9 and TRBJ1-2; TRBD1 matches 7 bases. The CDR3 has 17 amino acids. CDR1 is SEHNR, CDR2 FQNEAQ, per germline (reference sequence). J gave up 6 bases and V 2 bases, and 15 bases lay outside the gene matches. CDR3 loop: CASSLPSWRQGLDGYTF. The CDR3 DNA is TGTGCCAGCAGCTTACCTTCTTGGCGACAGGGACTAGATGGCTACACCTTC.

The chain joins TRBV19 to TRBJ1-2; 9 bases are a match to TRBD1. Germline trimming cut 4 bases from V and 3 bases from J; bases unmatched to any gene: 12. The length of the CDR3 is 17 residues. Germline loops: CDR1 LNHDA, CDR2 SQIVND (reference sequence). The CDR3 is CASSTPGTGKGDYGYTF. CDR3 bases: TGTGCCAGTAGTACCCCCGGGACAGGGAAGGGCGACTATGGCTACACCTTC.

This clone was detected a few times. The chain has TRBV6-5 and TRBJ1-4; 9 bases line up with TRBD1. Germline CDR1 is MNHEY and CDR2 is SVGAGI. The length of the CDR3 is 15 residues. The ends lost 8 bases at V and 1 base at J; junction bases unmatched: 5. The CDR3 spells CASRTGERTNEKLFF. DNA of the CDR3: TGTGCCAGCCGGACAGGGGAGAGAACTAATGAAAAACTGTTTTTT.

The rearrangement links TRBV24-1 to TRBJ2-3; 10 positions agree with TRBD2. Germline-derived CDR1 and CDR2 are KGHDR and SFDVKD. With V trimmed by 6 bases and J by 5 bases, 7 bases remained unmatched. The CDR3 runs 15 residues. The CDR3 DNA sequence: TGTGCCACCAGTTCTTTAGCGGGAGGTGGAGATACGCAGTATTTT. It encodes CATSSLAGGGDTQYF.

The rearrangement links TRBV29-1 to TRBJ1-1; maybe TRBD1 (5 bases). Trimming took 0 bases from V and 5 from J, leaving 16 bases between them. This CDR3 is built from 15 residues. CDR1 is SQVTM and CDR2 is ANQGSEA in the germline V gene. The CDR3 loop reads CSVEDGKGRRTEAFF. In DNA form, the CDR3 reads TGCAGCGTTGAAGATGGTAAGGGGCGGAGAACTGAAGCTTTCTTT.

In this sample, this clone turned up many times. The chain has TRBV5-5 and TRBJ2-5, with D maybe TRBD1 (5 bases). The length of the CDR3 is 17 residues. Per germline, CDR1 SGHKS and CDR2 YYEKEE (reference sequence). Trimming stripped 3 bases from V and 1 base from J, with 19 bases between. The CDR3 loop is CASSWARNRNLQETQYF. Here the CDR3 DNA reads TGTGCCAGCAGCTGGGCGAGGAACAGGAATCTCCAAGAGACCCAGTACTTC.

This clone was detected a few times. The chain uses TRBV3-1 (or the pseudogene TRBV3-2) and TRBJ1-2; no reliable D call. Trimming removed 4 bases from V and 8 bases from J, with 17 bases in between. The CDR3 contains 14 residues. Looked up from germline, CDR1 is LGHDT and CDR2 is YNNKEL (reference sequence). The CDR3 is CASSPLVEGGGYTF. The CDR3 nucleotides read TGTGCCAGCAGCCCGCTTGTAGAGGGAGGCGGCTACACCTTC.

The genes are TRBV27 and TRBJ1-1; 7 bases are shared with TRBD1. Germline V CDR1 and CDR2: MNHEY, SMNVEV (reference sequence). With V trimmed by 5 bases and J by 1 base, 10 bases remained unmatched. CDR3 length: 16 amino acids. The CDR3 spells CASSVLPTGANTEAFF. CDR3 bases: TGTGCCAGCAGTGTCCTCCCCACAGGGGCGAACACTGAAGCTTTCTTT.

V gene TRBV5-4 combines with J gene TRBJ1-2, with TRBD1 matching 7 bases. Trimming cost V 3 bases and J 5 bases; bases outside gene matches: 10. Germline CDR1 is SGHNT and CDR2 is YYREEE (reference sequence). This CDR3 comprises 15 residues. CDR3 nucleotides: TGTGCCAGCAGCTATATGACAGGGACGGAGTATGGCTACACCTTC. Translated: CASSYMTGTEYGYTF.

The chain carries TRBV30 and TRBJ2-1, with 9 bases lining up with TRBD2. Germline trimming cut 2 bases from V and 1 base from J; bases unmatched to any gene: 6. This CDR3 spans 16 amino acids. CDR1 is GTSNPN and CDR2 is SVGIG in the germline V gene (reference sequence). CDR3 protein: CAWSSPSGESYNEQFF. CDR3 sequence (DNA): TGTGCCTGGAGTTCACCTAGCGGGGAATCCTACAATGAGCAGTTCTTC.

The genes are TRBV27 and TRBJ2-5; D is possibly TRBD1 (6 bases). Trimming stripped 6 bases from V and 5 bases from J, with 13 bases between. The CDR3 loop spans 13 amino acids. Germline CDR1 reads MNHEY; CDR2 reads SMNVEV (reference sequence). The CDR3, as DNA: TGTGCCAGCAGCTGGGGACAAAGGGAGACCCAGTACTTC. This gives the protein CASSWGQRETQYF.

The V gene is TRBV30, the J gene TRBJ1-6; D may be TRBD1 (6 bases). There are 16 residues in the CDR3. The germline CDR1 and CDR2 sequences are GTSNPN and SVGIG (reference sequence). V lost 1 base to trimming and J lost 4 bases, with 14 bases between them. The CDR3, as DNA: TGTGCCTGGAGTGCACCGACAGGCTCATATAATTCACCCCTCCACTTT. It specifies CAWSAPTGSYNSPLHF.

V and J are TRBV5-1 and TRBJ2-7; 11 bases are a match to TRBD2. The CDR3 sequence is 14 residues long. Unmatched junction bases numbered 2, after V lost 6 bases and J lost 0 bases. CDR1 SGHRS and CDR2 YFSETQ come from the germline V gene. The CDR3 spells CASKLAGDSYEQYF. CDR3 nucleotides: TGCGCCAGCAAACTAGCGGGAGACTCCTACGAGCAGTACTTC.

Regarding this clone: At one end the junction does not follow the germline gene, possibly because of a read error. The J gene is TRBJ1-5, the V gene TRBV7-6, with D perhaps TRBD1 (6 bases). This CDR3 contains 16 residues. Germline CDR1 is SGHVS and CDR2 is FNYEAQ. The CDR3 DNA follows: TGTGCCAGCAGTTTAGGAGAGGGACAACGCAATCAGCCCCAGCATTTT. Its protein is CASSLGEGQRNQPQHF.

The chain combines TRBV3-1 (or the pseudogene TRBV3-2) with TRBJ2-7; a possible D gene is TRBD1 (5 bases). Trimming cost V 5 bases and J 3 bases, with 17 bases left between them. Germline lookup yields CDR1 LGHDT and CDR2 YNNKEL (reference sequence). The CDR3 has 15 amino acids. Here the CDR3 reads CASSKGRGRGYEQYF. CDR3 in DNA: TGTGCCAGCAGCAAAGGAAGGGGCCGAGGCTACGAGCAGTACTTC.

This clone was detected only once. CDR3 sequence (DNA): TGTGCCAGCAGCGTAGCTCCCGTTAATTCACCCCTCCACTTT. Encoded protein: CASSVAPVNSPLHF. J is TRBJ1-6 and V is TRBV9; D unresolved. The CDR3 is 14 residues long. Trimming shortened V by 0 bases and J by 6 bases, and 7 bases separated the two germline ends. Germline CDR1 SGDLS, CDR2 YYNGEE.

This chain joins TRBV6-5 and TRBJ1-5; maybe TRBD1 (5 bases). The ends were cut back, 2 bases at V and 2 bases at J, with 10 bases in the middle. CDR1 MNHEY and CDR2 SVGAGI come from the germline V gene. The CDR3 covers 15 residues. CDR3 residues: CASSYNRYGNQPQHF. In nucleotides, the CDR3 is TGTGCCAGCAGTTACAACAGGTATGGCAATCAGCCCCAGCATTTT.

This rearrangement joins TRBV3-1 (or the pseudogene TRBV3-2) to TRBJ2-7, with unresolved D. The germline V gene has CDR1 LGHDT and CDR2 YNNKEL (reference sequence). The CDR3 covers 12 residues. V was trimmed by 0 bases and J by 9 bases, leaving 9 bases between them. CDR3 in amino acids: CASSQDSGMQYF. The CDR3 nucleotides read TGTGCCAGCAGCCAAGACTCGGGTATGCAGTACTTC.

About this clone: Other DNA variants within this sample encode the same CDR3. The rearrangement joins TRBV19 to TRBJ2-5, with 13 bases fitting TRBD2. J gave up 2 bases and V 1 base, and 1 base lay outside the gene matches. This CDR3 is 16 amino acids long. Germline values: CDR1 LNHDA, CDR2 SQIVND (reference sequence). The CDR3 loop is CASSIGGLAGQETQYF. The CDR3 DNA follows: TGTGCCAGTAGTATAGGGGGACTAGCGGGGCAAGAGACCCAGTACTTC.

The chain combines TRBV5-1 with TRBJ2-7; 8 nucleotides align to TRBD1. This CDR3 has 15 amino acids. Germline V gives CDR1 SGHRS, CDR2 YFSETQ. V shed 0 bases, J shed 5 bases, and the junction held 7 bases outside the gene matches. The CDR3: CASSLDGQGIHEQYF. The CDR3, as DNA: TGCGCCAGCAGCTTGGACGGACAGGGAATCCACGAGCAGTACTTC.